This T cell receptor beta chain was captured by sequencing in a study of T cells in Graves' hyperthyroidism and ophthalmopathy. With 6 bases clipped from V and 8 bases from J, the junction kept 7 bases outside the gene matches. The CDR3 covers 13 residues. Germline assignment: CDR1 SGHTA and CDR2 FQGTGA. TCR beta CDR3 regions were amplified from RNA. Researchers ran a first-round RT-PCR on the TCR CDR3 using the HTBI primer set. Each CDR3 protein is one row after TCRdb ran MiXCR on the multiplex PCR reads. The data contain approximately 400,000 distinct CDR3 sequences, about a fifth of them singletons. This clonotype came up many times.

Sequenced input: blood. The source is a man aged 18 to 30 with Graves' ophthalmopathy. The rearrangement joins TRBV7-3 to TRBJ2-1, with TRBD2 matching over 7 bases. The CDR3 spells CASSTGLGDEQFF. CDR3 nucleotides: TGTGCCAGCAGTACCGGACTAGGCGATGAGCAGTTCTTC.